This TCR beta chain derives from a study of OX40 agonist ivuxolimab in advanced cancers. In the study overall: Ivuxolimab, which targeted the costimulatory receptor OX40 (CD134), was an agonistic, fully human IgG2 monoclonal antibody. Intravenous ivuxolimab was administered to patients every 2 weeks at six dose levels: 0.01, 0.1, 0.3, 1.5, 3 and 10 mg/kg. Of the approximately 50 dose-escalation patients, hepatocellular carcinoma was present in around 20, melanoma in approximately 15, renal cell carcinoma in 9 and head and neck cancer in 9. In the dose-escalation cohort, roughly 80% of patients were male, and the mean age was around 60 years, with a range of about 23 to 90. Prior anti-PD-1, anti-PD-L1 or anti-CTLA-4 therapy was permitted, and approximately 42% of dose-escalation patients had received checkpoint inhibitors. Partial responses occurred in three dose-escalation patients, of whom one had hepatocellular carcinoma and two had cutaneous melanoma. The point of sequencing TCRbeta in the periphery was to test whether ivuxolimab changed TCR sequence diversity and drove clonal T-cell expansion. The paper reports the monotherapy dose-escalation portion (N ≈ 50 patients) of the phase I ivuxolimab trial.

Details on this clone: What antigen it recognizes has not been identified. It has no much larger one-base neighbor in the sample; base qualities were not kept.

The CDR3 has 16 amino acids, counting the end cysteine and phenylalanine. Only the CDR3 region is kept as DNA, spanning 48 bases read in frame from base 1. The V and J ends are trimmed by 4 bases and 1 base, leaving 15 bases between them. CDR1 and CDR2 are read off the germline V gene as SGHRS and YFSETQ. To sequence the TCRbeta CDR3 region, genomic DNA was isolated from the sorted cells. TCRbeta CDR3 regions were sequenced using the immunoSEQ Assay. TCRdb's version of the immuneACCESS table is confined to in-frame rearrangements and falls short of the full clone set. An unresolved V gene accounts for under half of the shortfall where checked; the remainder is of unknown origin. This sample holds tens of thousands of clones; roughly 85% were observed only once. Jointly, the top ten make up 14% of the sample. The trial excluded patients who had a history of autoimmune disease or who were on systemic immunosuppression. Peripheral blood for TCR sequencing was drawn from every dose cohort at baseline, at cycle 4 day 1 and at cycle 7 day 1. Samples came from an open-label, multicenter, first-in-human phase I dose-escalation trial of ivuxolimab. Adults with locally advanced or metastatic melanoma, renal cell carcinoma, hepatocellular carcinoma or head and neck squamous cell carcinoma were enrolled in the trial. Before TCR sequencing, CD4+ T cells and CD8+ T cells were sorted from peripheral blood as separate populations.

Results the study describes overall, beyond this receptor: Low levels of normalized T-cell clonal expansion were also seen in some patients who did not respond. After ivuxolimab, more expanded clones were found on average in CD8+ T cells than in CD4+ T cells. In the 0.1-3.0 mg/kg groups, partial responders were among the patients with the lowest normalized peripheral clonal expansion, particularly in CD8+ T cells. At doses of 0.1 to 3.0 mg/kg, clonal expansion of both CD4+ and CD8+ blood T cells was observed from baseline to week 6. Antigen specificity was not determined for the clonally expanded peripheral T cells.

The source material was CD4+ or CD8+ T cells sorted from blood, sampled in a trial of the OX40 agonist ivuxolimab. The receptor was isolated from an adult with an advanced solid tumor such as melanoma, head and neck, liver or kidney cancer. The chain is assembled from TRBV5-1 and TRBJ2-1; D gene: possibly TRBD2, on 6 matching bases. The CDR3 here reads CASSVSGAHSYNEQFF. The DNA sequence is given as TGCGCCAGCAGCGTTAGCGGAGCCCATTCCTACAATGAGCAGTTCTTC.